Listed below are T cell receptor beta chains from one sample, sequenced in a study of T cell responses to AZD1222 COVID-19 vaccine. Data came from immunoSEQ multiplex PCR; TCRdb stores just in-frame clones and leaves some out. Of roughly 56,000 clones detected, around 81% appear once; the ten largest clones hold 26%. Specimen: peripheral blood, collected 28 days after the second AZD1222 dose. The receptors here all came from an adult who received the AZD1222 COVID-19 vaccine. Both conserved end residues are part of each CDR3. The D gene is left open where the match is weak. Rows may omit the clone size; those that give it use once, few, many or a size class.

v_gene,abundance,j_gene,d_gene,CDR3nt,CDR3aa
TRBV19,.,TRBJ1-5,TRBD1,TGTGCCAGTAGTATGTTGGACAGGGGTTTTCGGCCCCAGCATTTT,CASSMLDRGFRPQHF
TRBV9,.,TRBJ2-2,.,TGTGCCAGCAGCGTAAGGAAGGACACCGGGGAGCTGTTTTTT,CASSVRKDTGELFF
TRBV10-3,.,TRBJ2-7,.,TGTGCCATCAGCCCCGGGTCGGACTACGAGCAGTACTTC,CAISPGSDYEQYF
TRBV7-8,.,TRBJ2-1,TRBD1,TGTGCCAGCAGCTTCGACAGGGGCCCAGAGCAGTTCTTC,CASSFDRGPEQFF
TRBV19,.,TRBJ1-4,.,TGTGCCAGTAGTAGTCGGAGGGGCCTTGAAAAACTGTTTTTT,CASSSRRGLEKLFF
TRBV6-2/TRBV6-3,.,TRBJ1-1,.,TGTGCCAGCAGTTACCCCCGGGCGGGGCACACTGAAGCTTTCTTT,CASSYPRAGHTEAFF
TRBV6-4,.,TRBJ1-2,.,TGTGCCAGCAGTCGTGGGGCTAACTATGGCTACACCTTC,CASSRGANYGYTF
TRBV27,.,TRBJ2-7,TRBD2,TGTGCCAGCAGTTTTAGCGGGACCTCCTACGAGCAGTACTTC,CASSFSGTSYEQYF
TRBV11-3,.,TRBJ2-2,.,TGTGCCAGCAGCTTGGCGAACACCGGGGAGCTGTTTTTT,CASSLANTGELFF
TRBV27,.,TRBJ2-7,.,TGTGCCAGCACCCCTCTCGCAGGGCCCTACGAGCAGTACTTC,CASTPLAGPYEQYF
TRBV7-9,once,TRBJ2-7,TRBD2,TGTGCCAGCAGCTTAGGGGGACTAGCGGAACGTTACGAGCAGTACTTC,CASSLGGLAERYEQYF
TRBV28,.,TRBJ1-1,.,TGTGCCAGCACAAATGCAGTCACTGAAGCTTTCTTT,CASTNAVTEAFF
TRBV28,.,TRBJ2-1,.,TGTGCCAGCAGTTCCTCTAGCGCCAGCTCCTACAATGAGCAGTTCTTC,CASSSSSASSYNEQFF
TRBV4-3,once,TRBJ2-1,.,TGCGCCAGCAGCCAAGTGGGGGGATTAACAGGCGCGGGGGAGCAGTTCTTC,CASSQVGGLTGAGEQFF
TRBV27,.,TRBJ1-1,TRBD1,TGTGCCAGCAGTCTTGGGACAGGGTTCCTCGGAACTGAAGCTTTCTTT,CASSLGTGFLGTEAFF
TRBV3-1/TRBV3-2,.,TRBJ1-1,.,TGTGCCAGCAGCCAAGCAGCTCATCACAGTGAAGCTTTCTTT,CASSQAAHHSEAFF
TRBV14,.,TRBJ2-6,.,TGTGCCAGCAGCCAAGAAGGCGGCAGGGTCCGCGCTGGGGCCAACGTCCTGACTTTC,CASSQEGGRVRAGANVLTF
TRBV2,.,TRBJ1-2,.,TGTGCCAGCAGATCAGGTTTTAACTATGGCTACACCTTC,CASRSGFNYGYTF
TRBV6-6,once,TRBJ2-3,.,TGTGCCAGCAGCATCATCCGGTTGGGAGATACGCAGTATTTT,CASSIIRLGDTQYF
TRBV29-1,.,TRBJ2-4,TRBD1,TGCAGCGTTGAAGAACAGGGGGCCAAAAACATTCAGTACTTC,CSVEEQGAKNIQYF
TRBV27,.,TRBJ2-7,TRBD2,TGTGCCAGCAGTTTTGGGGGGGAGTACGAGCAGTACTTC,CASSFGGEYEQYF
TRBV19,few,TRBJ2-1,TRBD2,TGTGCCAGACCGGGACTAGCGACCGTCAATGAGCAGTTCTTC,CARPGLATVNEQFF
TRBV14,.,TRBJ2-7,.,TGTGCCAGCAGCCAAGCGGCCCCTCGAACGTCCGAGCAGTACTTC,CASSQAAPRTSEQYF
TRBV15,.,TRBJ2-7,.,TGTGCCACCAGCAGAGACAGGGGCGAGCAGTACTTC,CATSRDRGEQYF
TRBV25-1,.,TRBJ2-2,.,TGTGCCAGCATCGGACTGACAACCCTTGGCACCGGGGAGCTGTTTTTT,CASIGLTTLGTGELFF
TRBV28,.,TRBJ2-7,.,TGTGCCAGCAGTCAGGAGAAAGGCTACGAGCAGTACTTC,CASSQEKGYEQYF
TRBV25-1,.,TRBJ2-1,TRBD1,TGTGCCACCACGGACAGGGTATACAATGAGCAGTTCTTC,CATTDRVYNEQFF
TRBV10-3,.,TRBJ2-1,TRBD2,TGTGCCGGAGCACGGACTAGCGGGTCTGGGGAGCAGTTCTTC,CAGARTSGSGEQFF
TRBV28,.,TRBJ2-6,.,TGTGCCAGCAGTGTTTTTGGGAGCTCTGGGGCCAACGTCCTGACTTTC,CASSVFGSSGANVLTF
TRBV3-1/TRBV3-2,.,TRBJ1-3,.,TGTGCCAGCAGCCAAGCCCGGACAGTCAAGAGGTCAAACACCATATATTTT,CASSQARTVKRSNTIYF
TRBV6-2/TRBV6-3,.,TRBJ2-3,.,TGTGCCAGCAGTTCTTACACAGATACGCAGTATTTT,CASSSYTDTQYF
TRBV5-1,.,TRBJ2-5,TRBD1,TGCGCCAGCAGCCCGACAACAGGGGGCGGCCAAGAGACCCAGTACTTC,CASSPTTGGGQETQYF
TRBV4-2,.,TRBJ1-3,TRBD1,TGTGCCAGCAGCCAAGCACAACAGGGGGCTGGAAACACCATATATTTT,CASSQAQQGAGNTIYF
TRBV6-6,.,TRBJ2-1,TRBD1,TGTGCCAGCAGTTACTCGTCGGACAGGGGAGAGAATGAGCAGTTCTTC,CASSYSSDRGENEQFF
TRBV25-1,.,TRBJ1-2,TRBD1,TGTGCCAGCAGTGAAGGACAGGGTTATCGTTCGGGCTACACCTTC,CASSEGQGYRSGYTF
TRBV5-1,.,TRBJ1-6,.,TGCGCCAGCAGCTTGTACGGGGAATCACCCCTCCACTTT,CASSLYGESPLHF
TRBV12-5,.,TRBJ1-2,.,TGTGCTAGTGGTGGGACAAACTATGGCTACACCTTC,CASGGTNYGYTF
TRBV7-9,.,TRBJ2-7,TRBD2,TGTGCCAGCAGCTTAGCCCCGAAACTAGCGGGAGGCTACGAGCAGTACTTC,CASSLAPKLAGGYEQYF
TRBV14,.,TRBJ2-2,.,TGTGCCAGCAGCCAAAATCGCGCGACCGGGGAGCTGTTTTTT,CASSQNRATGELFF
TRBV18,few,TRBJ2-7,.,TGTGCCAGCTCACCTACCCCGGGAGCGAATCACTACGAGCAGTACTTC,CASSPTPGANHYEQYF